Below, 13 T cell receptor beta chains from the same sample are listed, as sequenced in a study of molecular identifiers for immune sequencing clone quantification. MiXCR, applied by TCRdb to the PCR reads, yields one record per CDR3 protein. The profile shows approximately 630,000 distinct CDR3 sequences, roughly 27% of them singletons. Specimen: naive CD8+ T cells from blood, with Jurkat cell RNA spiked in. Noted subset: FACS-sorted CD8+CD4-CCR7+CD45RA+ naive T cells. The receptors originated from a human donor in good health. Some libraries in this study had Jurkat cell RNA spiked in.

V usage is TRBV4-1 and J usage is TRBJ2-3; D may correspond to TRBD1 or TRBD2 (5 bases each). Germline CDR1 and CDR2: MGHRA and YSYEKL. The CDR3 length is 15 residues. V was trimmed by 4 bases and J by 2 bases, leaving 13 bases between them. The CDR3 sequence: CASSPRDEDTDTQYF. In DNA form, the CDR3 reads TGCGCCAGCAGCCCCCGGGACGAAGACACAGATACGCAGTATTTT.

Written as DNA, the CDR3 is TGCAGCGTTGTTGGACAGGCGGGCAATGAGCAGTTCTTC. It codes for CSVVGQAGNEQFF. V is TRBV29-1 and J is TRBJ2-1; 7 bases match TRBD1. CDR3 length: 13 amino acids. The germline CDR1 and CDR2 sequences are SQVTM and ANQGSEA. The V segment lost 4 bases and the J segment 6 bases; nucleotides outside the gene matches: 6.

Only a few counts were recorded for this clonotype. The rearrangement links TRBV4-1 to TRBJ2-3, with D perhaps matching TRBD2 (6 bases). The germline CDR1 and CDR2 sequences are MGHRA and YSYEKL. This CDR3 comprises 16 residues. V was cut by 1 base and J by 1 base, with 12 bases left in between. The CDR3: CASSQVAGPGTDTQYF. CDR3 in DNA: TGCGCCAGCAGCCAAGTTGCGGGGCCTGGCACAGATACGCAGTATTTT.

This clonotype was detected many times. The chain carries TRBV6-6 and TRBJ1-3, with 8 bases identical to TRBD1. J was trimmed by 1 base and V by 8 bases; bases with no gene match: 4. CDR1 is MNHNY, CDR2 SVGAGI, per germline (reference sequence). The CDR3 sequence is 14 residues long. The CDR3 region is CASQQGASGNTIYF. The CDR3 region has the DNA TGTGCCAGCCAGCAGGGGGCTTCTGGAAACACCATATATTTT.

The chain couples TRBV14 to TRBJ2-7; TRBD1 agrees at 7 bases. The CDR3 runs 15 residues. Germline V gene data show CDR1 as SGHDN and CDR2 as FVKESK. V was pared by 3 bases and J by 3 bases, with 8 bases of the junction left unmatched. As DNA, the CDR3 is TGTGCCAGCAGCCACAAGGGACAGCATCTCTACGAGCAGTACTTC. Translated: CASSHKGQHLYEQYF.

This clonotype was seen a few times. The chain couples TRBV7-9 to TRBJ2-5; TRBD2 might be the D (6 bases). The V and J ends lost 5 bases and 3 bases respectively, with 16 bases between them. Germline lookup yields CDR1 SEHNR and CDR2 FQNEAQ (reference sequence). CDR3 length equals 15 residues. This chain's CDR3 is CASSPRAGMEETQYF. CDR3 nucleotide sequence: TGTGCCAGCAGCCCCCGGGCGGGGATGGAAGAGACCCAGTACTTC.

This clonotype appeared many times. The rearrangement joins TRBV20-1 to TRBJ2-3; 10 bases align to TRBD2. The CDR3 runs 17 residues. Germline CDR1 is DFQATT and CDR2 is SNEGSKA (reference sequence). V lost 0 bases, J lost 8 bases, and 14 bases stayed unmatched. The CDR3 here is CSARDSWGLAGEGTQYF. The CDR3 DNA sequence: TGCAGTGCTAGAGATTCTTGGGGGCTAGCGGGAGAAGGTACGCAGTATTTT.

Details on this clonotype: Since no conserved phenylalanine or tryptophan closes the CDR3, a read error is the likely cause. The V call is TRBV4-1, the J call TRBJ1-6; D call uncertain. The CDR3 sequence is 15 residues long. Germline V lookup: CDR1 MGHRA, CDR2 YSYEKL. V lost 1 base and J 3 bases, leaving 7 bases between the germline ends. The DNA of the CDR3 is TGCGCCAGCAGCCAAGTAACCGGCTATAATTCACCCCTCCACTTA. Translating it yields CASSQVTGYNSPLHL.

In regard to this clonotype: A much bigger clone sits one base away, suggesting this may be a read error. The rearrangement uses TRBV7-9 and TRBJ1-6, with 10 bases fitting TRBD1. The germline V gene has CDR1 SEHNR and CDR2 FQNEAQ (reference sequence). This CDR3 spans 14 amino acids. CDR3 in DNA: TGTGCCGGCAGCTCGGGACAGGGGAATTCACCCCTCCACTTT. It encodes CAGSSGQGNSPLHF.

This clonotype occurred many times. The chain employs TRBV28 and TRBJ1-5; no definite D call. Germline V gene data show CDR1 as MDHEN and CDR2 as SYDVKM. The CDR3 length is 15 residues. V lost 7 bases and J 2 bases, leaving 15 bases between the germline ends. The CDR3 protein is CASTEDPAGNQPQHF. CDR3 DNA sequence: TGTGCCAGCACCGAAGACCCGGCAGGCAATCAGCCCCAGCATTTT.

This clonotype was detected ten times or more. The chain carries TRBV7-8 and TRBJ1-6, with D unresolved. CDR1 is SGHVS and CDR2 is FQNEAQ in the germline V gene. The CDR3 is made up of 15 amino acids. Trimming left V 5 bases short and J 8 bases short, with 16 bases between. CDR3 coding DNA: TGTGCCAGCAGCCTTGTTGCGGGGAAGGATTCACCCCTCCACTTT. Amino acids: CASSLVAGKDSPLHF. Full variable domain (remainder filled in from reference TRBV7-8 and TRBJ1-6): GAGVSQSPRYKVAKRGQDVALRCDPISGHVSLFWYQQALGQGPEFLTYFQNEAQLDKSGLPSDRFFAERPEGSVSTLKIQRTQQEDSAVYLCASSLVAGKDSPLHFGNGTRLTVT.

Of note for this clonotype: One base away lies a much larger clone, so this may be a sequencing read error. Here the CDR3 reads CASSPVRGEQYF. In DNA, the CDR3 is TGCGCCAGCAGCCCAGTACGGGGCGAGCAGTACTTC. The chain uses TRBV4-3 and TRBJ2-7; tentative D call: TRBD2 (5 bases). The CDR3 length is 12 residues. The V and J ends lost 4 bases and 6 bases respectively, with 10 bases between them. Germline V gene lookup returns CDR1 LGHNA and CDR2 YSLEER.

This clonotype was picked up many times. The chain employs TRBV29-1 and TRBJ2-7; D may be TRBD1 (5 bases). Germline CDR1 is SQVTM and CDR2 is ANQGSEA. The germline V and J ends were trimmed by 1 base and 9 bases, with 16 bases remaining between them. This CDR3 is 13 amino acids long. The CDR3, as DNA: TGCAGCGTTGAAGTAGGTGCAGGGCTGGGGCAGTACTTC. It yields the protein CSVEVGAGLGQYF.